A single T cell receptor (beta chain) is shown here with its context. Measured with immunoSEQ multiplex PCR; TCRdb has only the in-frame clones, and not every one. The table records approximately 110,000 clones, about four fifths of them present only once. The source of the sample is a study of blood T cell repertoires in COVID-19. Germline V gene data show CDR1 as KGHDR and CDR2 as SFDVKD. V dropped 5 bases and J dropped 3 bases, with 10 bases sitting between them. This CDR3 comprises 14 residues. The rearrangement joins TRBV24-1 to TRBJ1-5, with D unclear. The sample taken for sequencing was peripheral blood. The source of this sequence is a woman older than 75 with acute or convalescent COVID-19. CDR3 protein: CATSAGMVNQPQHF. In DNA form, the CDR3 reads TGTGCCACCAGTGCAGGTATGGTCAATCAGCCCCAGCATTTT.